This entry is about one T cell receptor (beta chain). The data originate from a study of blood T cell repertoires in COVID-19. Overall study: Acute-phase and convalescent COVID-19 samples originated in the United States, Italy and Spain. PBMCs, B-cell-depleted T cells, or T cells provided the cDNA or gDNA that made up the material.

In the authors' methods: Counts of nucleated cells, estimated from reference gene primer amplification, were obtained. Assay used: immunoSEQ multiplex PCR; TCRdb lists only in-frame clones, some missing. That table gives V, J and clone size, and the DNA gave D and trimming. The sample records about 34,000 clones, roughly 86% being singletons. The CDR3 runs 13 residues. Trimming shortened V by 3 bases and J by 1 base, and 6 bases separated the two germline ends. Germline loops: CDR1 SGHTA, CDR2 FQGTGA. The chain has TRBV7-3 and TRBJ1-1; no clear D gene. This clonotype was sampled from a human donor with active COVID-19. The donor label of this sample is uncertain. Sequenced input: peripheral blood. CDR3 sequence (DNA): TGTGCCAGCAGCTTTACACGGAACACTGAAGCTTTCTTT. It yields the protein CASSFTRNTEAFF.